This T cell receptor beta chain was retrieved from a study of T-cell memory formation after mild COVID-19. Per the germline V gene, CDR1 is DFQATT and CDR2 is SNEGSKA (reference sequence). V lost 3 bases to trimming and J lost 1 base; unmatched junction nucleotides: 16. The CDR3 covers 19 residues. This clonotype was seen a handful of times. One entry per CDR3 protein results from TCRdb running MiXCR on the 5' RACE reads. The table has roughly 600,000 distinct CDR3 sequences, approximately 18% seen once. V is TRBV20-1 and J is TRBJ2-3; TRBD2 aligns across 10 bases. Sequenced material: PBMCs or a T cell subset sorted from them (not recorded which). This TCR derives from an adult woman who had mild COVID-19 (a few samples of this study predate the infection). Cell type and time point are not known. CDR3 sequence reads: CSASSVAGGTGSGTDTQYF. DNA for the CDR3: TGCAGTGCTAGCTCGGTAGCGGGAGGAACTGGTAGCGGCACAGATACGCAGTATTTT.